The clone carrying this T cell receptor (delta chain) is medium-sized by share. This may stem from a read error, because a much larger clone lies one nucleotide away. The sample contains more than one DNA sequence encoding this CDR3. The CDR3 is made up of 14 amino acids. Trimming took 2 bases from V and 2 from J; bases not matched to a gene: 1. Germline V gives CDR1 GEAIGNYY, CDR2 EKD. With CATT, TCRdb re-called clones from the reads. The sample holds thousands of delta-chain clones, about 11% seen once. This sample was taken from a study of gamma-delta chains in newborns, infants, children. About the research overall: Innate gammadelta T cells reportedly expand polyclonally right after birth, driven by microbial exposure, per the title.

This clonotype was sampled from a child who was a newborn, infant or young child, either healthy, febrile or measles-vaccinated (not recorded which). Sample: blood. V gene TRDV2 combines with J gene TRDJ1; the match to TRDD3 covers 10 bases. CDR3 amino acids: CACDKLGDTDKLIF. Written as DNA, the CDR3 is TGTGCCTGTGACAAACTGGGGGATACCGATAAACTCATCTTT.